The 6 T cell receptor beta chains listed next were all sequenced from one sample in a study of somatic mutations in cytotoxic T cells in rheumatoid arthritis (dated by TCRdb to about 2017). Library preparation used the immunoSEQ multiplex PCR assay. TCRdb holds this immuneACCESS table with in-frame rearrangements only. Some clones are missing; in checked studies, unresolved V genes explain under half, and the rest has no known cause. The sample contains about 7,100 clones, about four fifths of them found a single time. Roughly 11% of the sample belongs to the ten largest clones. The source material was CD8+ T cells sorted from blood. Receptors originate from an adult with rheumatoid arthritis.

By its share, this clone is large. The chain links TRBV7-9 to TRBJ2-3, with D tentatively TRBD2 (5 bases). The CDR3 is 15 residues long. Trimming left V 2 bases short and J 4 bases short, with 13 bases between. The germline V gene has CDR1 SEHNR and CDR2 FQNEAQ (reference sequence). CDR3 sequence reads: CASSLRERASDTQYF. Here the CDR3 DNA reads TGTGCCAGCAGCTTAAGGGAGAGGGCGTCAGATACGCAGTATTTT.

The chain joins TRBV29-1 to TRBJ2-3; D remains ambiguous. Germline values: CDR1 SQVTM, CDR2 ANQGSEA. The length of the CDR3 is 13 residues. Deletions cut 4 bases from V and 0 bases from J, with 8 bases between. The CDR3 bases are TGCAGCGTTGGGCACGGGAGCACAGATACGCAGTATTTT. Amino acid sequence: CSVGHGSTDTQYF.

This sequence joins TRBV7-9 and TRBJ2-3, with D uncertain. There are 11 residues in the CDR3. V was trimmed by 4 bases and J by 11 bases, leaving 10 bases between them. Germline V gene sequence: CDR1 SEHNR, CDR2 FQNEAQ (reference sequence). The CDR3 reads CASSSIDGQYF. CDR3 in DNA: TGTGCCAGCAGCTCAATCGACGGGCAGTATTTT.

In its sample, this clone was seen a few times. The V and J genes are TRBV7-9 and TRBJ2-7; a possible D gene is TRBD1 (5 bases). Deletions cut 3 bases from V and 1 base from J, with 7 bases between. The CDR3 loop spans 13 amino acids. Germline V gene data show CDR1 as SEHNR and CDR2 as FQNEAQ (reference sequence). The CDR3 DNA follows: TGTGCCAGCAGCTTCCGACAGTCCTACGAGCAGTACTTC. Protein sequence: CASSFRQSYEQYF.

There are a few counts of this clone. This rearrangement joins TRBV7-9 to TRBJ1-2; D may be TRBD1 (6 bases). V lost 4 bases and J 4 bases, leaving 13 bases between the germline ends. Germline V gene sequence: CDR1 SEHNR, CDR2 FQNEAQ (reference sequence). The CDR3 is 14 amino acids. In DNA form, the CDR3 reads TGTGCCAGCAGCTCGCTAGGGGGTGCCTATGGCTACACCTTC. Its translation is CASSSLGGAYGYTF.

This chain joins TRBV27 and TRBJ1-1, with D possibly TRBD1 on 5 matching bases. The V gene's germline CDR1 is MNHEY and CDR2 SMNVEV (reference sequence). This CDR3 spans 14 amino acids. V was clipped by 6 bases and J by 1 base, with 12 bases between them. The chain's CDR3 is CASRAGRSNTEAFF. Here the CDR3 DNA reads TGTGCCAGCAGGGCAGGGAGGTCGAACACTGAAGCTTTCTTT.